These 32 T cell receptor beta chains came from one sample sequenced in a study of cytomegalovirus exposure and HLA in healthy donors. TCRdb keeps only in-frame clones here, not all; method: immunoSEQ multiplex PCR. The table shows roughly 100,000 clones, with about 85% occurring only once. The source material was PBMCs. These TCRs come from a young man in good health and CMV-seropositive.

The rearrangement joins TRBV27 to TRBJ1-5, with 7 positions matching TRBD1. In germline, CDR1 is MNHEY, CDR2 SMNVEV (reference sequence). V was clipped by 4 bases and J by 6 bases; unmatched bases: 3. The CDR3 runs 13 residues. The CDR3 bases are TGTGCCAGCAGTTCGTCAGGGGGTCAGCCCCAGCATTTT. It specifies CASSSSGGQPQHF.

A word on this clone: One base away lies a much larger clone, so this may be a sequencing read error. The chain employs TRBV9 and TRBJ2-3; no reliable D call. The CDR3 covers 11 residues. Trimming removed 4 bases at V and 2 bases at J, with 2 bases between. Germline V CDR1 and CDR2: SGDLS, YYNGEE. CDR3 in amino acids: CASSYTDTQYF. For the CDR3, the DNA is TGTGCCAGCAGCTACACAGATACGCAGTATTTT.

This rearrangement joins TRBV15 to TRBJ1-1; the match to TRBD1 covers 11 bases. Germline V gives CDR1 LNHNV, CDR2 YYDKDF (reference sequence). Trimming took 3 bases from V and 8 from J; bases not matched to a gene: 8. This CDR3 spans 15 amino acids. The CDR3: CATSRDYGTGGEAFF. In DNA form, the CDR3 reads TGTGCCACCAGCAGGGATTATGGGACAGGGGGGGAAGCTTTCTTT.

This clone was found a few times. The V gene is TRBV19, the J gene TRBJ1-5, with 7 bases that match TRBD1. Unmatched junction bases numbered 7, after V lost 8 bases and J lost 0 bases. This CDR3 is 15 amino acids long. Germline loops: CDR1 LNHDA, CDR2 SQIVND (reference sequence). CDR3 DNA: TGTGCCAGTGGGACAGTACACCATAGCAATCAGCCCCAGCATTTT. Translating gives CASGTVHHSNQPQHF.

This clone was seen more than once but under ten times. This chain uses TRBV6-4 with TRBJ2-3; 7 bases agree with TRBD1. The CDR3 length is 14 residues. Germline V gene lookup returns CDR1 MRHNA and CDR2 SNTAGT. V shed 4 bases, J shed 3 bases, and the junction held 4 bases outside the gene matches. The CDR3 is CASSVKGATDTQYF. The CDR3 region has the DNA TGTGCCAGCAGTGTGAAGGGGGCAACAGATACGCAGTATTTT.

For the CDR3, the DNA is TGTGCCAGTCAGACTGGGAACACCGGGGAGCTGTTTTTT. Encoded protein: CASQTGNTGELFF. The chain combines TRBV6-5 with TRBJ2-2, with D hard to call. The CDR3 is 13 amino acids. Germline-derived CDR1 and CDR2 are MNHEY and SVGAGI. Trimming pared 9 bases from V and 1 base from J, leaving 9 bases between.

This clone was seen more than once but under ten times. This rearrangement joins TRBV27 to TRBJ2-7; 9 nucleotides agree with TRBD2. Trimming cost V 3 bases and J 2 bases; bases outside gene matches: 8. The germline V gene has CDR1 MNHEY and CDR2 SMNVEV (reference sequence). The length of the CDR3 is 16 residues. The CDR3 bases are TGTGCCAGCAGTTTTTTGGTAGCGGGAGTACCCTACGAGCAGTACTTC. Amino acid sequence: CASSFLVAGVPYEQYF.

The V and J genes are TRBV28 and TRBJ2-7; D not certain. The V and J ends lost 4 bases and 5 bases respectively, with 12 bases between them. The CDR3 sequence is 13 residues long. The germline V gene encodes CDR1 MDHEN and CDR2 SYDVKM. The CDR3 protein is CASSYGLGNEQYF. The CDR3 DNA reads as TGTGCCAGCAGTTACGGGTTAGGAAACGAGCAGTACTTC.

V usage is TRBV5-1 and J usage is TRBJ2-1; the match to TRBD2 covers 14 bases. After removal of 6 bases from V and 5 bases from J, the junction contained 4 bases not matched to a gene. CDR3 size: 15 residues. The V gene's germline CDR1 is SGHRS and CDR2 YFSETQ. The CDR3 nucleotides read TGCGCCAGCACCAGACTAGCGGGAGGGGACAATGAGCAGTTCTTC. This encodes CASTRLAGGDNEQFF.

This chain connects TRBV21-1 to TRBJ2-7; TRBD1, the table's D call, was not compared with the DNA. TRBV21-1 is recorded as a pseudogene. There are 16 residues in the CDR3. For the CDR3, the DNA is TGTGCCAGCAGCACCTATGACAGGGCCGGTCTCTACGAGCAGTACGTC. This encodes CASSTYDRAGLYEQYV.

This sequence joins TRBV29-1 and TRBJ2-5; 10 bases fit TRBD2. The CDR3 loop spans 17 amino acids. CDR1 SQVTM and CDR2 ANQGSEA come from the germline V gene. Trimming took 2 bases from V and 8 from J; bases not matched to a gene: 17. The CDR3 here is CSVEPSGGFPGSGTQYF. The CDR3 DNA sequence: TGCAGCGTTGAACCTAGCGGGGGCTTCCCAGGGTCGGGAACCCAGTACTTC. Filled out from reference TRBV29-1 and TRBJ2-5, the complete variable domain reads SAVISQKPSRDICQRGTSLTIQCQVDSQVTMMFWYRQQPGQSLTLIATANQGSEATYESGFVIDKFPISRPNLTFSTLTVSNMSPEDSSIYLCSVEPSGGFPGSGTQYFGPGTRLLVL.

The V gene is TRBV6-5, the J gene TRBJ2-3; TRBD2 aligns across 10 bases. V was clipped by 6 bases and J by 8 bases; unmatched bases: 11. The CDR3 is 15 amino acids. The germline CDR1 and CDR2 sequences are MNHEY and SVGAGI. The CDR3 region is CASRESGRAASTQYF. The CDR3 nucleotides are TGTGCCAGCAGGGAGAGCGGGAGGGCCGCGAGTACGCAGTATTTT.

The V and J genes are TRBV6-1 and TRBJ1-5; tentative D call: TRBD1 (5 bases). CDR3 length: 16 residues. The V gene's germline CDR1 is MNHNS and CDR2 SASEGT. Between the trimmed V and J ends, which lost 3 bases and 1 base, there was a span of 13 bases. CDR3 DNA: TGTGCCAGCAGTGAGGGGGGGACGTGGAGCAATCAGCCCCAGCATTTT. Amino acids: CASSEGGTWSNQPQHF.

The chain links TRBV28 to TRBJ1-1, with 7 positions matching TRBD1. Germline V gene data show CDR1 as MDHEN and CDR2 as SYDVKM. The CDR3 covers 12 residues. The ends lost 5 bases at V and 5 bases at J; junction bases unmatched: 2. The CDR3 nucleotides are TGTGCCAGCAGTACCAGGGGGACTGAAGCTTTCTTT. It yields the protein CASSTRGTEAFF.

The rearrangement links TRBV13 to TRBJ2-7; 7 bases match TRBD2. The CDR3 has 14 residues. J was trimmed by 2 bases and V by 8 bases; bases with no gene match: 9. From germline, CDR1 is PRHDT and CDR2 FYEKMQ (reference sequence). The CDR3 loop is CASRRAGTTYEQYF. CDR3 sequence (DNA): TGTGCCAGCCGCCGAGCGGGAACTACCTACGAGCAGTACTTC.

This rearrangement joins TRBV28 to TRBJ1-4; 12 bases align to TRBD1. This CDR3 comprises 14 residues. The V segment lost 6 bases and the J segment 8 bases; nucleotides outside the gene matches: 4. Germline V gives CDR1 MDHEN, CDR2 SYDVKM. CDR3 loop: CASSRDRGQEKLFF. Here the CDR3 DNA reads TGTGCCAGCAGCCGGGACAGGGGGCAGGAAAAACTGTTTTTT.

This chain uses TRBV7-9 with TRBJ1-1; 7 bases map to TRBD1. The CDR3 has 14 residues. Trimming took 7 bases from V and 1 from J; bases not matched to a gene: 6. Looked up from germline, CDR1 is SEHNR and CDR2 is FQNEAQ (reference sequence). The DNA for the CDR3 is TGTGCCAGCACCCTCGGACAGGCGAACACTGAAGCTTTCTTT. Protein sequence: CASTLGQANTEAFF.

This chain connects TRBV30 to TRBJ2-7; no definite D call. Germline-derived CDR1 and CDR2 are GTSNPN and SVGIG (reference sequence). V lost 0 bases and J lost 3, with 9 bases in between. CDR3 size: 13 residues. The CDR3 is CAWSVASGYEQYV. The CDR3 DNA follows: TGTGCCTGGAGTGTAGCGTCCGGCTACGAGCAGTACGTC.

CDR3 residues: CASSEGWTVQETQYF. CDR3 in DNA: TGTGCCAGCAGTGAAGGATGGACAGTTCAAGAGACCCAGTACTTC. The chain recombines TRBV2 with TRBJ2-5; tentatively, D is TRBD1 (6 bases). Trimming shortened V by 1 base and J by 2 bases, and 11 bases separated the two germline ends. Germline CDR1 SNHLY, CDR2 FYNNEI. The length of the CDR3 is 15 residues.

This rearrangement joins TRBV9 to TRBJ2-5; 8 bases are a match to TRBD1. V gave up 4 bases and J gave up 5 bases; unmatched junction bases: 19. CDR3 size: 18 residues. Germline V gene sequence: CDR1 SGDLS, CDR2 YYNGEE. The CDR3 DNA follows: TGTGCCAGCAGCTTAGGGGTAAGGGACAGGAAGATTAGGGAGACCCAGTACTTC. Translating it yields CASSLGVRDRKIRETQYF.

The CDR3 nucleotides read TGTGCCACCAGCAGAGGCCCAGGACAGGGGGCCGTGTCGACCACAGATACGCAGTATTTT. Translating gives CATSRGPGQGAVSTTDTQYF. The chain uses TRBV15 and TRBJ2-3, with 11 bases matching TRBD1. CDR3 length: 20 amino acids. Germline V CDR1 and CDR2: LNHNV, YYDKDF (reference sequence). The junction had 14 bases not matched to a gene; V was cut back by 1 base and J by 2 bases.

DNA for the CDR3: TGTGCCAGCAGCTTAGCGGGGACTAGCTGGCCCTACGAGCAGTACTTC. This encodes CASSLAGTSWPYEQYF. J is TRBJ2-7 and V is TRBV7-9; TRBD2 matches 9 bases. Looked up from germline, CDR1 is SEHNR and CDR2 is FQNEAQ (reference sequence). V lost 0 bases, J lost 2 bases, and 5 bases stayed unmatched. The CDR3 loop spans 16 amino acids.

V usage is TRBV28 and J usage is TRBJ2-7, with 8 bases lining up with TRBD1. Germline V gene data show CDR1 as MDHEN and CDR2 as SYDVKM. The V segment lost 6 bases and the J segment 5 bases; nucleotides outside the gene matches: 6. The CDR3 has 13 residues. The CDR3: CASSFGQGNEQYV. CDR3 in DNA: TGTGCCAGCAGCTTTGGACAGGGAAACGAGCAGTACGTC.

V gene TRBV4-1 combines with J gene TRBJ2-1; 9 bases line up with TRBD1. Germline V gene data show CDR1 as MGHRA and CDR2 as YSYEKL. The CDR3 has 15 amino acids. V trimming: 0 bases; J trimming: 4 bases; junction bases outside the gene matches: 1. The CDR3 coding sequence is TGCGCCAGCAGCCAAGAAGGGACAGGGTACAATGAGCAGTTCTTC. It yields the protein CASSQEGTGYNEQFF.

The chain has TRBV27 and TRBJ1-1; possible D gene TRBD1, 5 bases. V lost 3 bases and J lost 5, with 13 bases in between. The CDR3 covers 14 residues. Germline assignment: CDR1 MNHEY and CDR2 SMNVEV (reference sequence). The CDR3 DNA follows: TGTGCCAGCAGTTTCGTCGGGGGGGAAACTGAAGCTTTCTTT. This gives the protein CASSFVGGETEAFF.

The V gene is TRBV30, the J gene TRBJ2-3, with 15 positions matching TRBD2. Trimming cost V 2 bases and J 1 base; bases outside gene matches: 13. Germline V gene sequence: CDR1 GTSNPN, CDR2 SVGIG (reference sequence). This CDR3 contains 20 residues. CDR3 loop: CAWSSIGLAGGPWGTDTQYF. The CDR3 DNA reads TGTGCCTGGAGTTCGATCGGACTAGCGGGAGGGCCCTGGGGCACAGATACGCAGTATTTT.

This clone appeared a few times. For the CDR3, the DNA is TGTGCCAGCAGCCTGGCGCAGGCCCGCGCTGAAGCTTTCTTT. The encoded protein is CASSLAQARAEAFF. V is TRBV5-4 and J is TRBJ1-1; no clear D gene. Trimming left V 4 bases short and J 6 bases short, with 16 bases between. Germline values: CDR1 SGHNT, CDR2 YYREEE (reference sequence). The CDR3 contains 14 residues.

The chain uses TRBV7-8 and TRBJ2-7, with D hard to call. The CDR3 runs 13 residues. V was clipped by 1 base and J by 1 base, with 5 bases between them. In germline, CDR1 is SGHVS, CDR2 FQNEAQ. The CDR3 is CASSLVQSYEQYF. The DNA for the CDR3 is TGTGCCAGCAGCTTAGTTCAGTCCTACGAGCAGTACTTC.

The chain recombines TRBV28 with TRBJ2-7; 7 bases align to TRBD2. J lost 7 bases, V lost 5 bases, and 5 bases had no gene match. This CDR3 is 12 amino acids long. Germline assignment: CDR1 MDHEN and CDR2 SYDVKM. The CDR3 spells CASSTGAGEQYF. CDR3 DNA sequence: TGTGCCAGCAGTACGGGAGCGGGGGAGCAGTACTTC.

The V and J genes are TRBV28 and TRBJ2-1; D unresolved. The CDR3 covers 12 residues. The V end lost 2 bases, the J end lost 10 bases, and 9 bases lay between the germline ends. The germline CDR1 and CDR2 sequences are MDHEN and SYDVKM. CDR3 bases: TGTGCCAGCAGTTTAGTCAGGTACGAGCAGTTCTTC. Amino acid sequence: CASSLVRYEQFF.

This chain uses TRBV11-3 with TRBJ2-5, with 9 bases aligning to TRBD2. This CDR3 has 16 amino acids. V dropped 5 bases and J dropped 2; count of bases not matched to a gene: 9. Germline-derived CDR1 and CDR2 are SGHNT and YENEEA. The CDR3 loop reads CASSLGTSRKQETQYF. The CDR3 DNA reads TGTGCCAGCAGCCTCGGGACTAGCAGAAAACAAGAGACCCAGTACTTC.

The chain joins TRBV7-9 to TRBJ2-5, with a weak D call TRBD2 (7 bases). V was cut by 1 base and J by 3 bases, with 9 bases left in between. This CDR3 is built from 14 residues. CDR1 and CDR2 from the germline V gene are SEHNR and FQNEAQ (reference sequence). This CDR3 is CASSLERDKETQYF. DNA of the CDR3: TGTGCCAGCAGCTTAGAGCGGGACAAAGAGACCCAGTACTTC.